These 27 T cell receptor beta chains came from one sample sequenced in a study of CD8+ T cells in alopecia areata. The sequencing template was cDNA reverse transcribed from extracted RNA. Using immunoSEQ multiplex PCR, the repertoire was profiled, and TCRdb retains in-frame clones only, with some absent. The data contain around 120,000 clones, more than 45% of them singletons. Indicated treatment: oral pan-JAK inhibitor, 5-10 mg twice daily. The specimen comprised CD4+ T cells sorted from blood, sampled at week 4, from a patient treated with tofacitinib. All receptors derive from a human donor with alopecia areata.

V gene TRBV5-1 combines with J gene TRBJ2-4; a weak D match, TRBD2 (6 bases). Germline assignment: CDR1 SGHRS and CDR2 YFSETQ. The V and J ends lost 0 bases and 7 bases respectively, with 11 bases between them. CDR3 length equals 14 residues. CDR3 DNA: TGCGCCAGCAGCTTGGGTGACCGGGGGAACATTCAGTACTTC. Translated, it gives CASSLGDRGNIQYF.

This clone was seen repeatedly, ten times or more. The chain has TRBV27 and TRBJ2-1, with a possible D match to TRBD2 (6 bases). Trimming pared 6 bases from V and 5 bases from J, leaving 17 bases between. CDR1 is MNHEY, CDR2 SMNVEV, per germline (reference sequence). The length of the CDR3 is 15 residues. The CDR3 DNA reads as TGTGCCAGCAGAGGGGCGGGGCCAAATAACAATGAGCAGTTCTTC. This gives the protein CASRGAGPNNNEQFF.

In this sample, this clone turned up once. The genes are TRBV9 and TRBJ2-3, with D hard to call. With 2 bases removed from V and 0 bases from J, the gap between germline ends came to 4 bases. CDR1 is SGDLS, CDR2 YYNGEE, per germline. The length of the CDR3 is 13 residues. CDR3 DNA sequence: TGTGCCAGCAGCGTTGTCAGCACAGATACGCAGTATTTT. This translates into CASSVVSTDTQYF.

V is TRBV29-1 and J is TRBJ2-2; 12 bases fit TRBD1. From germline, CDR1 is SQVTM and CDR2 ANQGSEA. The CDR3 sequence is 15 residues long. V lost 6 bases, J lost 1 base, and 3 bases stayed unmatched. The CDR3 DNA sequence: TGCAGCGTCCGGGACAGGGGGCTGAACACCGGGGAGCTGTTTTTT. Residues: CSVRDRGLNTGELFF.

The V and J genes are TRBV7-9 and TRBJ2-3; D is possibly TRBD2 (5 bases). This CDR3 spans 17 amino acids. Germline CDR1 SEHNR, CDR2 FQNEAQ (reference sequence). V lost 4 bases, J lost 0 bases, and 17 bases lay in between. The CDR3 reads CASSSTLGAESTDTQYF. In DNA form, the CDR3 reads TGTGCCAGCAGCTCGACCCTCGGAGCGGAGAGCACAGATACGCAGTATTTT.

This clone came up a few times. The rearrangement uses TRBV2 and TRBJ1-2, with a tentative D call TRBD1 (6 bases). The CDR3 loop spans 13 amino acids. The germline gives CDR1 SNHLY, CDR2 FYNNEI. Trimming took 3 bases from V and 5 from J, leaving 10 bases between them. The CDR3 region is CASSDRGDYGYTF. DNA for the CDR3: TGTGCCAGCAGTGACAGGGGTGATTATGGCTACACCTTC.

The V call is TRBV14, the J call TRBJ2-1; 8 bases are shared with TRBD1. Germline-derived CDR1 and CDR2 are SGHDN and FVKESK. There are 16 residues in the CDR3. V lost 5 bases, J lost 6 bases, and 12 bases stayed unmatched. The CDR3 DNA sequence: TGTGCCAGCAGCTCCCGACAGGGGCTAAGAGTCAATGAGCAGTTCTTC. Translation gives CASSSRQGLRVNEQFF.

The J gene is TRBJ1-2, the V gene TRBV30; D perhaps matches TRBD1 (5 bases). The CDR3 totals 12 residues. Germline V gene sequence: CDR1 GTSNPN, CDR2 SVGIG (reference sequence). Trimming cost V 2 bases and J 8 bases, with 12 bases left between them. The CDR3 sequence is CAWSIHGGGYTF. The CDR3, as DNA: TGTGCCTGGAGTATTCACGGGGGAGGCTACACCTTC. The variable domain in full, with the rest retrieved from reference TRBV30 and TRBJ1-2, is SQTIHQWPATLVQPVGSPLSLECTVEGTSNPNLYWYRQAAGRGLQLLFYSVGIGQISSEVPQNLSASRPQDRQFILSSKKLLLSDSGFYLCAWSIHGGGYTFGSGTRLTVV.

Worth noting for this clone: This same CDR3 is encoded by further DNA sequences in the sample. V usage is TRBV29-1 and J usage is TRBJ2-3, with TRBD2 matching 10 bases. The junction had 1 base not matched to a gene; V was cut back by 5 bases and J by 2 bases. CDR1 is SQVTM, CDR2 ANQGSEA, per germline. This CDR3 is built from 13 residues. The CDR3 region is CSVSGRATDTQYF. CDR3 DNA: TGCAGCGTTAGCGGGAGGGCCACAGATACGCAGTATTTT.

The chain links TRBV30 to TRBJ1-4; TRBD1 matches at 7 bases. V lost 3 bases to trimming and J lost 7 bases; unmatched junction nucleotides: 5. The germline CDR1 and CDR2 sequences are GTSNPN and SVGIG (reference sequence). The CDR3 has 13 residues. The CDR3 reads CAWRRGPSEKLFF. CDR3 sequence (DNA): TGTGCCTGGAGGAGGGGGCCTTCTGAAAAACTGTTTTTT.

The J gene is TRBJ2-7, the V gene TRBV29-1; TRBD1 might be the D (7 bases). V gave up 4 bases and J gave up 5 bases, with 9 bases separating them. This CDR3 spans 11 amino acids. Per germline, CDR1 SQVTM and CDR2 ANQGSEA. This CDR3 reads CSVGRGDEQYF. The CDR3 DNA follows: TGCAGCGTTGGCAGGGGGGACGAGCAGTACTTC.

This rearrangement joins TRBV7-9 to TRBJ1-2; D remains unclear. The CDR3 loop spans 12 amino acids. The V and J ends lost 3 bases and 2 bases respectively, with 4 bases between them. Looked up from germline, CDR1 is SEHNR and CDR2 is FQNEAQ (reference sequence). This chain's CDR3 is CASSFDNYGYTF. DNA of the CDR3: TGTGCCAGCAGCTTCGACAACTATGGCTACACCTTC.

The V gene is TRBV5-1, the J gene TRBJ1-2; D call uncertain. The CDR3 contains 14 residues. Per germline, CDR1 SGHRS and CDR2 YFSETQ. Trimming removed 4 bases at V and 2 bases at J, with 12 bases between. The CDR3 is CASSPYFGNYGYTF. For the CDR3, the DNA is TGCGCCAGCAGCCCATACTTCGGGAACTATGGCTACACCTTC.

The chain recombines TRBV7-2 with TRBJ2-4; D gene ambiguous. CDR1 SGHTA and CDR2 FQGNSA come from the germline V gene. Trimming removed 1 base from V and 1 base from J, with 8 bases in between. This CDR3 is 15 amino acids long. This chain's CDR3 is CASSLEVNAKNIQYF. In DNA form, the CDR3 reads TGTGCCAGCAGCTTAGAGGTCAACGCCAAAAACATTCAGTACTTC.

This rearrangement joins TRBV2 to TRBJ2-1, with D perhaps matching TRBD1 (6 bases). Germline CDR1 and CDR2: SNHLY and FYNNEI. Trimming pared 4 bases from V and 8 bases from J, leaving 12 bases between. CDR3 length equals 13 residues. CDR3 residues: CASSVGARYEQFF. Here the CDR3 DNA reads TGTGCCAGCAGTGTGGGGGCAAGGTATGAGCAGTTCTTC.

The chain joins TRBV27 to TRBJ2-1, with D perhaps matching TRBD2 (6 bases). CDR3 size: 14 residues. V was cut by 4 bases and J by 5 bases, with 12 bases left in between. Germline CDR1 is MNHEY and CDR2 is SMNVEV (reference sequence). CDR3 in amino acids: CASSSTSLDNEQFF. DNA for the CDR3: TGTGCCAGCAGTTCTACTAGCCTGGACAATGAGCAGTTCTTC.

The chain has TRBV4-2 and TRBJ1-2, with TRBD1 matching 7 bases. V trimming: 0 bases; J trimming: 2 bases; junction bases outside the gene matches: 0. The V gene's germline CDR1 is LGHNA and CDR2 YNFKEQ. The CDR3 totals 14 residues. CDR3 nucleotide sequence: TGTGCCAGCAGCCAAGACAGGGGGAACTATGGCTACACCTTC. Its protein product is CASSQDRGNYGYTF.

J is TRBJ2-5 and V is TRBV5-1, with 15 bases fitting TRBD2. J lost 2 bases, V lost 6 bases, and 5 bases had no gene match. This CDR3 has 16 amino acids. Germline CDR1 SGHRS, CDR2 YFSETQ. The CDR3 protein is CASTWGTSGRQETQYF. In DNA, the CDR3 is TGCGCCAGCACCTGGGGGACTAGCGGGAGGCAAGAGACCCAGTACTTC.

The gene calls are TRBV2 and TRBJ2-1, with 8 bases fitting TRBD1. Germline CDR1 reads SNHLY; CDR2 reads FYNNEI. The V segment lost 5 bases and the J segment 10 bases; nucleotides outside the gene matches: 4. The CDR3 loop spans 12 amino acids. CDR3 sequence: CASSLTGDEQFF. The CDR3, as DNA: TGTGCCAGCAGTTTGACAGGGGACGAGCAGTTCTTC.

This clone was observed a few times. The chain recombines TRBV7-8 with TRBJ2-2, with 10 bases lining up with TRBD2. Germline V gives CDR1 SGHVS, CDR2 FQNEAQ. The CDR3 is 18 residues long. V shed 2 bases and J 0 bases; nucleotides not matched to a gene: 6. CDR3 in DNA: TGTGCCAGCAGCTTACGTCCTAGCGGGGGCACGAACACCGGGGAGCTGTTTTTT. Protein product: CASSLRPSGGTNTGELFF.

V usage is TRBV27 and J usage is TRBJ2-2; no definite D call. V was shortened by 6 bases and J by 8 bases, with 7 bases between the two germline ends. The CDR3 runs 11 residues. From germline, CDR1 is MNHEY and CDR2 SMNVEV (reference sequence). As DNA, the CDR3 is TGTGCCAGCAGCACGGGTGGGGAGCTGTTTTTT. Translating gives CASSTGGELFF.

The chain joins TRBV4-1 to TRBJ1-2; D gene uncertain. There are 14 residues in the CDR3. Per the germline V gene, CDR1 is MGHRA and CDR2 is YSYEKL. V was pared by 1 base and J by 4 bases, with 10 bases between. The chain's CDR3 is CASSQVSALYGYTF. The CDR3 DNA reads as TGCGCCAGCAGCCAAGTTTCGGCTCTCTATGGCTACACCTTC.

The chain employs TRBV6-1 and TRBJ1-2; D possibly corresponds to TRBD1 (5 bases). Germline assignment: CDR1 MNHNS and CDR2 SASEGT. The length of the CDR3 is 16 residues. Trimming took 1 base from V and 7 from J, leaving 19 bases between them. The CDR3 region has the DNA TGTGCCAGCAGTGAAGGGGTCGGCGGAAGGGGCCTTGGCTACACCTTC. Translation: CASSEGVGGRGLGYTF.

The genes are TRBV7-9 and TRBJ2-2; no clear D gene. V gave up 5 bases and J gave up 3 bases, with 4 bases separating them. The CDR3 consists of 12 residues. Germline CDR1 reads SEHNR; CDR2 reads FQNEAQ (reference sequence). For the CDR3, the DNA is TGTGCCAGCAGCCCTTACACCGGGGAGCTGTTTTTT. Its translation is CASSPYTGELFF. The variable domain in full, with the rest retrieved from reference TRBV7-9 and TRBJ2-2, is DTGVSQNPRHKITKRGQNVTFRCDPISEHNRLYWYRQTLGQGPEFLTYFQNEAQLEKSRLLSDRFSAERPKGSFSTLEIQRTEQGDSAMYLCASSPYTGELFFGEGSRLTVL.

This clone has a handful of counts. This sequence joins TRBV4-1 and TRBJ2-6; no firm D call. Germline V gives CDR1 MGHRA, CDR2 YSYEKL. The CDR3 sequence is 15 residues long. V was cut by 0 bases and J by 0 bases, with 3 bases left in between. CDR3 in amino acids: CASSQEDSGANVLTF. The CDR3 nucleotides are TGCGCCAGCAGCCAAGAAGACTCTGGGGCCAACGTCCTGACTTTC.

The genes are TRBV29-1 and TRBJ1-5; 10 bases line up with TRBD1. Losses at the gene ends were 7 bases for V and 0 bases for J; bases not matched to a gene: 6. Germline V gene data show CDR1 as SQVTM and CDR2 as ANQGSEA. The CDR3 spans 15 residues. In nucleotides, the CDR3 is TGCAGCGGGGGACAGGGGCCTGATAGCAATCAGCCCCAGCATTTT. It specifies CSGGQGPDSNQPQHF. Supplemented by reference TRBV29-1 and TRBJ1-5, the full variable domain reads SAVISQKPSRDICQRGTSLTIQCQVDSQVTMMFWYRQQPGQSLTLIATANQGSEATYESGFVIDKFPISRPNLTFSTLTVSNMSPEDSSIYLCSGGQGPDSNQPQHFGDGTRLSIL.

This clone was detected a few times. The V gene is TRBV29-1, the J gene TRBJ2-3, with D perhaps matching TRBD2 (5 bases). V was trimmed by 4 bases and J by 6 bases, leaving 14 bases between them. The CDR3 totals 13 residues. Germline CDR1 is SQVTM and CDR2 is ANQGSEA. The CDR3 nucleotides read TGCAGCGTTGGTAGGACCGGCGGGGATACGCAGTATTTT. Its protein product is CSVGRTGGDTQYF.